These 20 T cell receptor beta chains were sequenced from one sample in a study of T cell changes during pregnancy in multiple sclerosis. Repertoires were generated with immunoSEQ multiplex PCR, while TCRdb's copy carries only in-frame clones and drops some. This table has about 81,000 clones, roughly 93% appearing once. This sample comprised peripheral blood, obtained in the third trimester of pregnancy. All receptors derive from a female donor in good health, enrolled as a control in a pregnancy study.

The chain combines TRBV5-1 with TRBJ2-7; TRBD1 matches 8 bases. The CDR3 loop spans 14 amino acids. Germline loops: CDR1 SGHRS, CDR2 YFSETQ. V shed 4 bases, J shed 3 bases, and the junction held 6 bases outside the gene matches. This CDR3 reads CASSRQGMVYEQYF. The DNA of the CDR3 is TGCGCCAGCAGCAGACAGGGGATGGTCTACGAGCAGTACTTC.

V and J are TRBV9 and TRBJ2-5; 8 nucleotides agree with TRBD2. Germline V gene lookup returns CDR1 SGDLS and CDR2 YYNGEE. The CDR3 runs 17 residues. V shed 4 bases, J shed 2 bases, and the junction held 13 bases outside the gene matches. The CDR3 nucleotides are TGTGCCAGCAGCCCGGGAGGGAGACTCGGGGTTCAAGAGACCCAGTACTTC. Amino acids: CASSPGGRLGVQETQYF.

The gene calls are TRBV2 and TRBJ2-1; 7 positions agree with TRBD2. The CDR3 is 15 amino acids. V lost 3 bases and J lost 3; bases outside the gene matches: 5. Germline CDR1 is SNHLY and CDR2 is FYNNEI. The CDR3 spells CASSEAASGYNEQFF. CDR3 DNA sequence: TGTGCCAGCAGTGAGGCGGCTAGCGGCTACAATGAGCAGTTCTTC.

The gene calls are TRBV18 and TRBJ2-7; D remains unclear. The germline V gene has CDR1 KGHSH and CDR2 LQKENI. The CDR3 length is 13 residues. The V end lost 3 bases, the J end lost 5 bases, and 11 bases lay between the germline ends. CDR3 sequence reads: CASSPGSGNEQYF. Here the CDR3 DNA reads TGTGCCAGCTCACCGGGCAGTGGCAACGAGCAGTACTTC. Based on the CDR3 plus reference TRBV18 and TRBJ2-7, the full variable domain is NAGVMQNPRHLVRRRGQEARLRCSPMKGHSHVYWYRQLPEEGLKFMVYLQKENIIDESGMPKERFSAEFPKEGPSILRIQQVVRGDSAAYFCASSPGSGNEQYFGPGTRLTVT.

The CDR3 region is CASSPREGAFYNEQFF. DNA for the CDR3: TGTGCCAGCAGCCCTCGCGAGGGAGCTTTCTACAATGAGCAGTTCTTC. The chain couples TRBV25-1 to TRBJ2-1, with D perhaps TRBD2 (5 bases). Germline V gene data show CDR1 as MGHDK and CDR2 as SYGVNS. V lost 6 bases, J lost 3 bases, and 18 bases lay in between. This CDR3 is built from 16 residues.

The chain joins TRBV5-1 to TRBJ2-5; the match to TRBD2 covers 8 bases. CDR1 SGHRS and CDR2 YFSETQ come from the germline V gene. V trimming: 5 bases; J trimming: 2 bases; junction bases outside the gene matches: 8. The CDR3 runs 15 residues. CDR3 sequence (DNA): TGCGCCAGCAGGGGTGCCGGACTAGCTCAAGAGACCCAGTACTTC. Translated, it gives CASRGAGLAQETQYF.

The chain recombines TRBV28 with TRBJ1-5, with 8 nucleotides matching TRBD1. CDR1 is MDHEN, CDR2 SYDVKM, per germline. This CDR3 is built from 15 residues. The V segment lost 3 bases and the J segment 11 bases; nucleotides outside the gene matches: 12. CDR3 amino acids: CASSFEAGGYKAQHF. CDR3 sequence (DNA): TGTGCCAGCAGTTTTGAGGCAGGGGGCTACAAGGCCCAGCATTTT.

The J gene is TRBJ2-7, the V gene TRBV11-2; 7 bases match TRBD2. The CDR3 runs to 15 residues. With 1 base clipped from V and 4 bases from J, the junction kept 7 bases outside the gene matches. The germline V gene encodes CDR1 SGHAT and CDR2 FQNNGV. The CDR3 DNA is TGTGCCAGCAGCTTAGGGGGGGGAACTGGGTACGAGCAGTACTTC. This gives the protein CASSLGGGTGYEQYF.

This clone was picked up a small number of times. The chain is built from TRBV20-1 and TRBJ1-1; D gene uncertain. CDR1 and CDR2 (germline): DFQATT, SNEGSKA (reference sequence). The ends were cut back, 6 bases at V and 6 bases at J, with 11 bases in the middle. The CDR3 extends over 11 amino acids. This CDR3 is CSAPLGAEAFF. The CDR3 bases are TGCAGTGCCCCGTTGGGCGCTGAAGCTTTCTTT.

The rearrangement links TRBV18 to TRBJ1-5; 7 bases line up with TRBD1. J gave up 7 bases and V 4 bases, and 7 bases lay outside the gene matches. This CDR3 is 14 amino acids long. CDR1 and CDR2 from the germline V gene are KGHSH and LQKENI. CDR3 amino acids: CASSQLTGNQPQHF. The CDR3 coding sequence is TGTGCCAGCTCACAACTGACAGGGAACCAGCCCCAGCATTTT.

This sequence joins TRBV4-1 and TRBJ2-7; 8 bases map to TRBD1. The J segment lost 0 bases and the V segment lost 4 bases, leaving 2 bases of the junction unmatched. The length of the CDR3 is 14 residues. The germline V gene has CDR1 MGHRA and CDR2 YSYEKL. CDR3 residues: CASSRTGSSYEQYF. CDR3 nucleotides: TGCGCCAGCAGCCGGACAGGGAGCTCCTACGAGCAGTACTTC.

The rearrangement uses TRBV11-2 and TRBJ2-7, with a possible D match to TRBD2 (6 bases). The CDR3 consists of 13 residues. Germline V gene data show CDR1 as SGHAT and CDR2 as FQNNGV. Trimming removed 5 bases at V and 2 bases at J, with 10 bases between. DNA for the CDR3: TGTGCCAGCAGCCACGGGGGAACCTACGAGCAGTACTTC. It yields the protein CASSHGGTYEQYF.

The CDR3: CASSYTGQGGGTEAFF. The CDR3 DNA follows: TGTGCCAGCAGTTATACCGGACAGGGAGGGGGCACTGAAGCTTTCTTT. The chain links TRBV6-5 to TRBJ1-1, with TRBD1 matching 8 bases. Trimming cost V 3 bases and J 4 bases; bases outside gene matches: 10. The CDR3 covers 16 residues. Germline assignment: CDR1 MNHEY and CDR2 SVGAGI.

This chain connects TRBV29-1 to TRBJ2-7, with TRBD1 as a possible D gene (6 bases). CDR3 size: 12 residues. Trimming shortened V by 4 bases and J by 2 bases, and 9 bases separated the two germline ends. Germline V lookup: CDR1 SQVTM, CDR2 ANQGSEA. CDR3 nucleotides: TGCAGCGTTGTGGGACAAGCCTACGAGCAGTACTTC. Translation: CSVVGQAYEQYF.

The V and J genes are TRBV28 and TRBJ1-4; 10 bases line up with TRBD1. The CDR3 extends over 16 amino acids. The germline gives CDR1 MDHEN, CDR2 SYDVKM. With 6 bases clipped from V and 4 bases from J, the junction kept 8 bases outside the gene matches. CDR3 region: CASSPGQGGYNEKLFF. Here the CDR3 DNA reads TGTGCCAGCAGCCCCGGACAGGGGGGTTATAATGAAAAACTGTTTTTT.

The gene calls are TRBV27 and TRBJ2-7, with 7 bases identical to TRBD2. The germline CDR1 and CDR2 sequences are MNHEY and SMNVEV (reference sequence). The ends lost 3 bases at V and 5 bases at J; junction bases unmatched: 10. The CDR3 extends over 15 amino acids. The CDR3 coding sequence is TGTGCCAGCAGTTTGGAGGGGCCCGGGGGGAACGAGCAGTACTTC. Its protein is CASSLEGPGGNEQYF.

The chain is built from TRBV6-6 and TRBJ2-7; possibly TRBD2 for D (5 bases). CDR1 is MNHNY and CDR2 is SVGAGI in the germline V gene (reference sequence). V was clipped by 8 bases and J by 4 bases, with 18 bases between them. CDR3 length: 14 residues. CDR3: CASGKEGQRYEQYF. The DNA for the CDR3 is TGTGCCAGCGGCAAAGAGGGCCAGAGGTACGAGCAGTACTTC.

This clone showed up just once. The chain carries TRBV4-1 and TRBJ2-1; 11 positions agree with TRBD2. The V gene's germline CDR1 is MGHRA and CDR2 YSYEKL. CDR3 size: 16 residues. J gave up 8 bases and V 3 bases, and 9 bases lay outside the gene matches. CDR3 protein: CASSQRTSGSGDEQFF. CDR3 in DNA: TGCGCCAGCAGCCAGCGCACTAGCGGGAGTGGGGATGAGCAGTTCTTC.

This chain links TRBV5-1 with TRBJ1-5; 9 nucleotides agree with TRBD1. The trim removed 3 bases at V and 1 base at J, leaving 11 bases unmatched. Germline V gene data show CDR1 as SGHRS and CDR2 as YFSETQ. This CDR3 contains 18 residues. CDR3: CASSSPGLQGASNQPQHF. In DNA form, the CDR3 reads TGCGCCAGCAGCTCCCCGGGTTTACAGGGGGCAAGCAATCAGCCCCAGCATTTT.

The chain employs TRBV5-1 and TRBJ2-7; 10 bases agree with TRBD1. The germline V gene has CDR1 SGHRS and CDR2 YFSETQ. The CDR3 has 14 residues. After removal of 4 bases from V and 6 bases from J, the junction contained 7 bases not matched to a gene. The CDR3 region has the DNA TGCGCCAGCAGCGCAACCGGGACAGGGGCCGAGCAGTACTTC. It codes for CASSATGTGAEQYF.